This TCR beta chain was recovered during a study of blood T cell repertoires in COVID-19. About the study: Acute-phase and convalescent COVID-19 samples originated in the United States, Italy and Spain. Sources were T cells, B-cell-depleted T cells, or PBMCs; the material itself was cDNA or gDNA.

TCRdb's copy holds only in-frame clones and misses some; the assay was immunoSEQ multiplex PCR. This sample yields some 75,000 clones, of which about three quarters are seen a single time; around 21% belongs to the top ten. The V and J ends lost 0 bases and 6 bases respectively, with 10 bases between them. The CDR3 loop spans 13 amino acids. CDR1 is SGHNT and CDR2 is YYREEE in the germline V gene (reference sequence). The sequence derives from a woman older than 75 with active or convalescent COVID-19. The source material was peripheral blood. The chain combines TRBV5-4 with TRBJ2-7, with D perhaps TRBD1 (6 bases). CDR3 sequence reads: CASSLDRVPEQYF. DNA of the CDR3: TGTGCCAGCAGCTTGGACAGGGTTCCCGAGCAGTACTTC.